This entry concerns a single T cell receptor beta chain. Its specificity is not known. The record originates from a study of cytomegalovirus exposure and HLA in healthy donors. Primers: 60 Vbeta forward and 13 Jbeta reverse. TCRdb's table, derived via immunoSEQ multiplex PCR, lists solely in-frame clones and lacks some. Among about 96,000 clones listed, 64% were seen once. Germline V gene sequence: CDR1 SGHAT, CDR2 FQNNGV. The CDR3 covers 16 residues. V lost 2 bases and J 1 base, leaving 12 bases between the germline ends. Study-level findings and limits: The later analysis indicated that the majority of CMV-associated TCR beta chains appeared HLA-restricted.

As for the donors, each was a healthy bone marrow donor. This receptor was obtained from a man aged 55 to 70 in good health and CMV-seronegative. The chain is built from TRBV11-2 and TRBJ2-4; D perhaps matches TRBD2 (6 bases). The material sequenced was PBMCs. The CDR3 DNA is TGTGCCAGCAGCTTAAACCCGGGAGCGGCCAAAAACATTCAGTACTTC. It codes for CASSLNPGAAKNIQYF.